This T cell receptor beta chain was identified during a study of shared clonotypes between healthy human individuals. Whole-study context: Donors had three CD4 naive, three CD4 memory, two CD8 naive and one CD8 memory plate apiece. Regarding the study as a whole: The study generally estimated greater richness for naive than memory subsets. Non-shared clonotypes had lower generation probabilities than clonotypes shared by all four sorted-subset donors.

The CDR3 runs 18 residues. V shed 2 bases and J 2 bases; nucleotides not matched to a gene: 7. The V gene's germline CDR1 is SGHVS and CDR2 FQNEAQ. Adult Caucasians living in Nashville, Tennessee made up all of the donors. Only in-frame clones appear in the TCRdb table, and some are missing; sequencing was by immunoSEQ multiplex PCR. In the table there are about 680,000 clones, roughly 73% of which are singletons. Of note for this clone: Its antigen is not identified.

Sequences were obtained from memory CD4+ T cells sorted from blood. Subset given: CD45RA-negative fraction. The rearrangement links TRBV7-8 to TRBJ2-7; 15 positions match TRBD2. This clonotype was sampled from a woman aged 25 to 39 in good health. CDR3 bases: TGTGCCAGCAGCTTATCCGGACTAGCGGGAGGGAGCCCCTACGAGCAGTACTTC. It codes for CASSLSGLAGGSPYEQYF.